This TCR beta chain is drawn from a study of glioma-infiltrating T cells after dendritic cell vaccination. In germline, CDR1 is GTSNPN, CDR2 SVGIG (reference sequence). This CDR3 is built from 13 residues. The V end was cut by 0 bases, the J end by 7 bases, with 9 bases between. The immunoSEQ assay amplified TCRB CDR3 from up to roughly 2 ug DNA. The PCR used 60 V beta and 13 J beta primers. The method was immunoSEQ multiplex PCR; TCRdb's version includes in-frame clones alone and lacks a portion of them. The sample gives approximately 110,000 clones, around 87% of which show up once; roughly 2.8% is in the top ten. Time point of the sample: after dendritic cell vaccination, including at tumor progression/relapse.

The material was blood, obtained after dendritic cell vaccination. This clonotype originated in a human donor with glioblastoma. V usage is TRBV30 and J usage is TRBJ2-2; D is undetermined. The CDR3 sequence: CAWSVPGGGELFF. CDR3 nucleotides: TGTGCCTGGAGTGTACCGGGTGGCGGGGAGCTGTTTTTT.